This T cell receptor (beta chain) was sequenced for a study of shared clonotypes between healthy human individuals. At the deep level, the assay was run. Here immunoSEQ multiplex PCR was the method, and the copy in TCRdb shows in-frame clones only, minus some. The sample holds about 1.4 million clones, roughly 96% seen once. The CDR3 covers 13 residues. Germline V CDR1 and CDR2: LNHDA, SQIVND (reference sequence). Between the trimmed V and J ends, which lost 5 bases and 0 bases, there was a span of 8 bases. Study conclusions and caveats: Despite large depth, sorted-subset datasets appeared incompletely sequenced.

In the case of this clone: Its antigen is not identified. The same CDR3 also results from other DNA sequences found in this sample.

V gene TRBV19 combines with J gene TRBJ2-7, with D tentatively TRBD2 (6 bases). This TCR was sampled from a man aged 30 to 45 in good health. Sequencing was performed on naive CD4+ T cells sorted from blood. Sample subset: CD45RA+ positively selected. CDR3 sequence: CASSRGLSYEQYF. Written as DNA, the CDR3 is TGTGCCAGTAGTCGGGGACTCTCCTACGAGCAGTACTTC.